This T cell receptor beta chain was captured in a study of T cell changes during pregnancy in multiple sclerosis. Measured with immunoSEQ multiplex PCR; TCRdb has only the in-frame clones, and not every one. Of around 41,000 clones detected, just over 90% appear once; the ten largest clones hold roughly 0.38%. The CDR3 has 14 residues. Germline V lookup: CDR1 SGHAT, CDR2 FQNNGV. J lost 7 bases, V lost 5 bases, and 6 bases had no gene match. The chain joins TRBV11-2 to TRBJ1-4; 8 positions match TRBD1. This receptor was taken from a female donor in good health, enrolled as a control in a pregnancy study. The material was CD4+ T cells from peripheral blood mononuclear cells, obtained in the third trimester of pregnancy. DNA for the CDR3: TGTGCCAGCAGCCCAACAGGGGGTAGTGAAAAACTGTTTTTT. It is translated as CASSPTGGSEKLFF.